These 22 T cell receptor beta chains were sequenced from one sample in a study of low-dose radiotherapy and immunotherapy resistance in tumors. Time point specified: after trial treatment. Described treatment: LDRT plus nivolumab, ipilimumab, low-dose cyclophosphamide and aspirin (RACIN trial). TRAV- and TRBV-specific primers primed first-strand cDNA, covering alpha and beta chains. TCRs were amplified for 15 to 25 PCR cycles with a constant-region primer and V-primer adapter. TCRdb reprocessed the reads with MiXCR, giving one entry per CDR3 protein. The table has 85,000 to 95,000 distinct CDR3 sequences, 20% to 25% seen once. Sequencing used PBMCs, obtained after low-dose radiotherapy plus immunotherapy. The receptors stem from a female donor with ovarian cancer.

This clonotype showed up many times. The chain joins TRBV29-1 to TRBJ2-3, with D maybe TRBD2 (6 bases). The CDR3 is 13 residues long. In germline, CDR1 is SQVTM, CDR2 ANQGSEA. Trimming took off 5 bases at V and 1 base at J, with 10 bases between the two ends. CDR3 nucleotide sequence: TGCAGCGTTAGGCCGGGGGGCACAGATACGCAGTATTTT. This codes for CSVRPGGTDTQYF.

This clonotype was recorded only once. V usage is TRBV20-1 and J usage is TRBJ2-3; D gene ambiguous. The V gene lost 6 bases and the J gene lost 4 bases, with 11 bases spanning the gap. This CDR3 is built from 12 residues. Germline-derived CDR1 and CDR2 are DFQATT and SNEGSKA (reference sequence). The DNA for the CDR3 is TGCAGTGCCCGGGCCCCCTCAGATACGCAGTATTTT. As protein: CSARAPSDTQYF.

This clonotype was seen a single time. Since a far larger clone is one base different, this is likely a read error. The gene calls are TRBV5-8 and TRBJ2-5; D not certain. With 0 bases removed from V and 1 base from J, the gap between germline ends came to 16 bases. The CDR3 has 17 amino acids. Germline V CDR1 and CDR2: SGHTS, YDEGEE. The CDR3 DNA is TGTGCCAGCAGCTTGGGCCGTCCAGTGGGATCCCAAGAGACCCAGTACTTC. It specifies CASSLGRPVGSQETQYF.

This clonotype was detected ten times or more. The chain employs TRBV12-3 or TRBV12-4 and TRBJ2-1; D uncertain. The CDR3 length is 14 residues. V was clipped by 1 base and J by 0 bases, with 4 bases between them. The chain's CDR3 is CASSLDSSYNEQFF. The DNA for the CDR3 is TGTGCCAGCAGTTTAGATAGCTCCTACAATGAGCAGTTCTTC.

This clonotype occurred many times. The chain joins TRBV2 to TRBJ2-1; 9 bases match TRBD2. With 3 bases clipped from V and 2 bases from J, the junction kept 5 bases outside the gene matches. Germline V gene data show CDR1 as SNHLY and CDR2 as FYNNEI. The CDR3 consists of 16 residues. CDR3 loop: CASSDQASGAYNEQFF. The CDR3 coding sequence is TGTGCCAGCAGTGATCAGGCTAGCGGGGCCTACAATGAGCAGTTCTTC.

The sample holds many counts of this clonotype. This rearrangement joins TRBV4-3 to TRBJ1-2; possible D gene TRBD1, 5 bases. The germline gives CDR1 LGHNA, CDR2 YSLEER. Between the trimmed V and J ends, which lost 0 bases and 2 bases, there was a span of 10 bases. The CDR3 is 15 residues long. The CDR3 loop is CASSQDYGGNYGYTF. In DNA form, the CDR3 reads TGCGCCAGCAGCCAAGATTACGGGGGGAACTATGGCTACACCTTC.

The table lists this clonotype with many counts. This chain uses TRBV20-1 with TRBJ2-3, with 11 bases that match TRBD2. Germline CDR1 DFQATT, CDR2 SNEGSKA (reference sequence). The trim removed 4 bases at V and 3 bases at J, leaving 9 bases unmatched. The CDR3 runs to 16 residues. CDR3 nucleotides: TGCAGTGCTATGGGTCGACTAGCGGGATTTACAGATACGCAGTATTTT. Translating gives CSAMGRLAGFTDTQYF.

Many counts were recorded for this clonotype. This chain connects TRBV5-1 to TRBJ2-1, with D possibly matching TRBD2 (6 bases). The ends were cut back, 4 bases at V and 9 bases at J, with 23 bases in the middle. Germline V gene lookup returns CDR1 SGHRS and CDR2 YFSETQ. This CDR3 has 16 residues. CDR3 protein: CASSHLRGGEGSEQFF. The DNA for the CDR3 is TGCGCCAGCAGCCACCTCCGGGGAGGAGAGGGAAGTGAGCAGTTCTTC.

V is TRBV5-1 and J is TRBJ2-7, with 10 positions matching TRBD2. The CDR3 has 16 amino acids. Per the germline V gene, CDR1 is SGHRS and CDR2 is YFSETQ. The ends lost 0 bases at V and 4 bases at J; junction bases unmatched: 7. The CDR3 DNA follows: TGCGCCAGCAGCTTGGGGGTAGCGGGGGGCTTATACGAGCAGTACTTC. This encodes CASSLGVAGGLYEQYF.

This sequence joins TRBV10-3 and TRBJ2-1, with a possible D match to TRBD2 (6 bases). The ends were cut back, 3 bases at V and 6 bases at J, with 18 bases in the middle. Germline CDR1 is ENHRY and CDR2 is SYGVKD. The CDR3 spans 16 residues. The CDR3 nucleotides are TGTGCCATCAGTGAACCGACTAGTCCCCTAGTCAATGAGCAGTTCTTC. Translating it yields CAISEPTSPLVNEQFF.

This chain joins TRBV20-1 and TRBJ2-3; the match to TRBD2 covers 7 bases. The germline CDR1 and CDR2 sequences are DFQATT and SNEGSKA (reference sequence). The CDR3 extends over 15 amino acids. Trimming took 3 bases from V and 2 from J; bases not matched to a gene: 8. CDR3 sequence reads: CSARVAGRDTDTQYF. The CDR3 DNA reads as TGCAGTGCTAGGGTAGCGGGTCGGGACACAGATACGCAGTATTTT.

This clonotype showed up many times. The rearrangement uses TRBV25-1 and TRBJ2-6, with D perhaps TRBD1 or TRBD2 (5 bases each). Trimming took 3 bases from V and 2 from J, leaving 14 bases between them. Per germline, CDR1 MGHDK and CDR2 SYGVNS. The CDR3 is 17 amino acids. CDR3 sequence (DNA): TGTGCCAGCAGTGAGGGAGTTTTAGGGGCTGGGGCCAACGTCCTGACTTTC. It specifies CASSEGVLGAGANVLTF.

In its sample, this clonotype was seen many times. The V gene is TRBV5-1, the J gene TRBJ1-1; perhaps TRBD1 as D (5 bases). The CDR3 loop spans 13 amino acids. Deletions cut 0 bases from V and 6 bases from J, with 9 bases between. CDR1 SGHRS and CDR2 YFSETQ come from the germline V gene. CDR3 sequence: CASSLAGGAEAFF. As DNA, the CDR3 is TGCGCCAGCAGCTTGGCCGGGGGGGCTGAAGCTTTCTTT.

This clonotype has at least ten counts. The chain employs TRBV20-1 and TRBJ1-6; 7 nucleotides agree with TRBD1. The V segment lost 4 bases and the J segment 7 bases; nucleotides outside the gene matches: 1. CDR3 length equals 12 residues. CDR1 is DFQATT and CDR2 is SNEGSKA in the germline V gene (reference sequence). The CDR3 spells CSATDRNSPLHF. As DNA, the CDR3 is TGCAGTGCTACGGACAGGAATTCACCCCTCCACTTT.

This clonotype came up many times. V is TRBV18 and J is TRBJ2-1; D is ambiguous. This CDR3 is 14 amino acids long. V gave up 3 bases and J gave up 0 bases, with 6 bases separating them. Germline V gives CDR1 KGHSH, CDR2 LQKENI. The CDR3 sequence: CASSPDASYNEQFF. Here the CDR3 DNA reads TGTGCCAGCTCACCGGACGCCTCCTACAATGAGCAGTTCTTC. The entire variable domain, with the rest obtained from reference TRBV18 and TRBJ2-1, is as follows: NAGVMQNPRHLVRRRGQEARLRCSPMKGHSHVYWYRQLPEEGLKFMVYLQKENIIDESGMPKERFSAEFPKEGPSILRIQQVVRGDSAAYFCASSPDASYNEQFFGPGTRLTVL.

As concerns this clonotype: A far larger clone is one nucleotide away, so this likely arose from a read error. The rearrangement joins TRBV28 to TRBJ2-7, with D maybe TRBD1 (6 bases). TRBJ1-2 explains the end of the DNA better; the J call may be wrong. Germline V CDR1 and CDR2: MDHEN, SYDVKM. The CDR3 sequence is 13 residues long. In nucleotides, the CDR3 is TGTGCCAGCAGTTTAGGGACACCCTATAGCTACACCTTC. Amino acid sequence: CASSLGTPYSYTF.

Ten or more counts support this clonotype. This chain joins TRBV13 and TRBJ2-2, with D hard to call. Germline V gives CDR1 PRHDT, CDR2 FYEKMQ (reference sequence). There are 19 residues in the CDR3. V lost 5 bases, J lost 0 bases, and 22 bases lay in between. The CDR3 DNA sequence: TGTGCCAGCAGCGAAGGAATTCGGAGACATACCCCGAACACCGGGGAGCTGTTTTTT. Protein sequence: CASSEGIRRHTPNTGELFF.

This clonotype has a count of ten or more. This chain joins TRBV7-6 and TRBJ2-2; 10 bases line up with TRBD2. Trimming removed 2 bases from V and 6 bases from J; junction bases left unmatched: 0. This CDR3 is 14 amino acids long. The V gene's germline CDR1 is SGHVS and CDR2 FNYEAQ. The DNA of the CDR3 is TGTGCCAGCAGCTTACTAGCGGGAGCCGGGGAGCTGTTTTTT. Translated, it gives CASSLLAGAGELFF.

The rearrangement uses TRBV14 and TRBJ2-3, with TRBD2 matching 11 bases. In germline, CDR1 is SGHDN, CDR2 FVKESK. Trimming cost V 3 bases and J 4 bases; bases outside gene matches: 3. The CDR3 has 15 amino acids. The CDR3 nucleotides are TGTGCCAGCAGCCAGGTAGCGGGAGGGCCAGATACGCAGTATTTT. This sequence encodes CASSQVAGGPDTQYF. The whole variable domain, filled in from reference TRBV14 and TRBJ2-3, reads EAGVTQFPSHSVIEKGQTVTLRCDPISGHDNLYWYRRVMGKEIKFLLHFVKESKQDESGMPNNRFLAERTGGTYSTLKVQPAELEDSGVYFCASSQVAGGPDTQYFGPGTRLTVL.

The chain employs TRBV12-3 or TRBV12-4 and TRBJ1-1; D is unclear. Trimming pared 5 bases from V and 4 bases from J, leaving 8 bases between. The CDR3 covers 12 residues. Here the CDR3 DNA reads TGTGCCAGCAGTCTCACCCCCACTGAAGCTTTCTTT. Translated: CASSLTPTEAFF.

This clonotype came up many times. The chain links TRBV15 to TRBJ1-6; D gene uncertain. V was pared by 0 bases and J by 7 bases, with 7 bases between. The CDR3 spans 14 residues. The germline gives CDR1 LNHNV, CDR2 YYDKDF (reference sequence). The CDR3 is CATSRDGPNSPLHF. CDR3 DNA: TGTGCCACCAGCAGAGATGGGCCCAATTCACCCCTCCACTTT.

In its sample, this clonotype was seen many times. The CDR3 region is CASSRGRGEQFF. The CDR3 nucleotides are TGTGCCAGCAGCCGCGGGAGGGGTGAGCAGTTCTTC. The chain carries TRBV6-2 or TRBV6-3 and TRBJ2-1; 9 nucleotides align to TRBD2. The length of the CDR3 is 12 residues. The J segment lost 9 bases and the V segment lost 6 bases, leaving 3 bases of the junction unmatched. In germline, CDR1 is MNHEY, CDR2 SVGEGT.